What follows are 22 T cell receptor beta chains derived from one specimen sequenced in a study of blood T cell repertoires in COVID-19. Data came from immunoSEQ multiplex PCR; TCRdb stores just in-frame clones and leaves some out. The sample has under 450,000 clones, about 91% seen once. Sequenced sample: peripheral blood. The source of these receptors is a woman aged 50 to 60 with COVID-19, enrolled during active disease.

The V and J genes are TRBV9 and TRBJ2-7, with TRBD1 as a possible D gene (5 bases). V lost 0 bases and J lost 2, with 12 bases in between. The CDR3 runs 15 residues. Germline CDR1 reads SGDLS; CDR2 reads YYNGEE. This chain's CDR3 is CASSVEAGMTYEQYF. CDR3 nucleotides: TGTGCCAGCAGCGTAGAGGCAGGGATGACCTACGAGCAGTACTTC.

J is TRBJ1-5 and V is TRBV30; no reliable D call. CDR1 is GTSNPN and CDR2 is SVGIG in the germline V gene (reference sequence). There are 14 residues in the CDR3. The ends were cut back, 2 bases at V and 1 base at J, with 9 bases in the middle. The DNA for the CDR3 is TGTGCCTGGAGTTCCGGGGTGAGCAATCAGCCCCAGCATTTT. Protein: CAWSSGVSNQPQHF.

V and J are TRBV5-6 and TRBJ2-5; 8 bases are shared with TRBD1. The CDR3 has 14 residues. Germline values: CDR1 SGHDT, CDR2 YYEEEE. Trimming took 2 bases from V and 4 from J; bases not matched to a gene: 4. As DNA, the CDR3 is TGTGCCAGCAGCTTCGGACAGGGAGTAGAGACCCAGTACTTC. Its translation is CASSFGQGVETQYF.

The rearrangement joins TRBV5-5 to TRBJ2-7; tentative D call: TRBD1 (6 bases). CDR3 length: 14 residues. V lost 4 bases to trimming and J lost 0 bases, with 11 bases between them. CDR1 is SGHKS and CDR2 is YYEKEE in the germline V gene (reference sequence). The CDR3 sequence: CASSATGSSYEQYF. In DNA form, the CDR3 reads TGTGCCAGCAGCGCTACAGGGTCCTCCTACGAGCAGTACTTC.

This rearrangement joins TRBV6-5 to TRBJ1-2, with 9 nucleotides matching TRBD1. V shed 10 bases, J shed 7 bases, and the junction held 10 bases outside the gene matches. Germline-derived CDR1 and CDR2 are MNHEY and SVGAGI. This CDR3 comprises 13 residues. The CDR3 reads CAITKQGARGYTF. The CDR3 DNA is TGTGCCATTACTAAACAGGGGGCCCGTGGCTACACCTTC.

In DNA, the CDR3 is TGTGCCAGAAGCTTGATCCAGGGGCCGCGCGATGAGCAGTTCTTC. Residues: CARSLIQGPRDEQFF. The chain is built from TRBV5-3 and TRBJ2-1, with D possibly matching TRBD1 (6 bases). TRBV5-3 is annotated as an ORF whose role is uncertain. Trimming removed 1 base at V and 8 bases at J, with 16 bases between. The CDR3 totals 15 residues.

The chain links TRBV12-3 or TRBV12-4 to TRBJ2-2; D unclear. This CDR3 region has 12 residues. Trimming pared 5 bases from V and 9 bases from J, leaving 10 bases between. The CDR3 DNA reads TGTGCCAGCAGTCCAGACTCCTGGGAGCTGTTTTTT. Translated: CASSPDSWELFF.

This clone has only a few counts. The V gene is TRBV10-1, the J gene TRBJ2-7, with D possibly TRBD1 on 6 matching bases. This CDR3 has 14 amino acids. CDR1 and CDR2 from the germline V gene are WNHNN and SYGVQD (reference sequence). The germline V and J ends were trimmed by 2 bases and 5 bases, with 13 bases remaining between them. For the CDR3, the DNA is TGCGCCAGCAGTGAGGGGGCAGGGGTCGACGAGCAGTACTTC. Translation gives CASSEGAGVDEQYF.

The rearrangement uses TRBV24-1 and TRBJ2-2; 10 bases align to TRBD2. The ends lost 8 bases at V and 5 bases at J; junction bases unmatched: 4. This CDR3 region has 14 residues. Germline CDR1 KGHDR, CDR2 SFDVKD. The CDR3 DNA is TGTGCCACCATGGGTAGCGGGGGGACCGGGGAGCTGTTTTTT. Residues: CATMGSGGTGELFF.

V gene TRBV5-4 combines with J gene TRBJ1-6; 7 bases fit TRBD1. Trimming removed 2 bases from V and 17 bases from J; junction bases left unmatched: 10. Germline CDR1 SGHNT, CDR2 YYREEE (reference sequence). This CDR3 is 13 amino acids long. CDR3 DNA: TGTGCCAGCAGCTTTGGCAGGGGGGACCCCTTCCACTTT. Protein: CASSFGRGDPFHF.

CDR3 loop: CASSTGGGESPLHF. In DNA form, the CDR3 reads TGTGCCAGCTCAACTGGCGGCGGGGAGTCACCCCTCCACTTT. This chain joins TRBV5-6 and TRBJ1-6; no definite D call. V was shortened by 7 bases and J by 10 bases, with 18 bases between the two germline ends. CDR1 is SGHDT and CDR2 is YYEEEE in the germline V gene. The CDR3 runs to 14 residues.

The chain employs TRBV11-2 and TRBJ1-2; tentative D call: TRBD1 (5 bases). The ends were cut back, 5 bases at V and 0 bases at J, with 10 bases in the middle. The CDR3 is 14 residues long. CDR1 is SGHAT and CDR2 is FQNNGV in the germline V gene. The chain's CDR3 is CASSTTASNYGYTF. In DNA, the CDR3 is TGTGCCAGCAGCACGACAGCCTCTAACTATGGCTACACCTTC.

The chain joins TRBV12-5 to TRBJ2-3; TRBD2 is a possible D gene (7 bases). There are 15 residues in the CDR3. Trimming shortened V by 9 bases and J by 4 bases, and 20 bases separated the two germline ends. Per the germline V gene, CDR1 is LGHNT and CDR2 is FRNRAP. DNA for the CDR3: TGTGCTAGCCGAAGGAGGGGGGGGCCCGCAGATACGCAGTATTTT. Translation gives CASRRRGGPADTQYF.

This clone was detected only once. This chain links TRBV1 with TRBJ2-3; the table's D call of TRBD2 was not tested on the DNA. TRBV1 is noted as a pseudogene. This CDR3 is built from 13 residues. The CDR3 loop reads CTSSQFLGDTQYF. The CDR3 region has the DNA TGCACCAGCAGCCAGTTCCTCGGTGATACGCAGTATTTT.

This chain connects TRBV3-1 (or the pseudogene TRBV3-2) to TRBJ1-2; D gene unclear. Per germline, CDR1 LGHDT and CDR2 YNNKEL (reference sequence). Trimming took off 1 base at V and 8 bases at J, with 17 bases between the two ends. The CDR3 sequence is 15 residues long. CDR3 bases: TGTGCCAGCAGCCAAGTCCGGACCGGGGAGAGGGGCTACACCTTC. Translated, it gives CASSQVRTGERGYTF.

This clone showed up just once. The rearrangement links TRBV10-3 to TRBJ2-7, with 8 bases aligning to TRBD1. V shed 4 bases and J 1 base; nucleotides not matched to a gene: 6. This CDR3 has 15 residues. CDR1 ENHRY and CDR2 SYGVKD come from the germline V gene. The chain's CDR3 is CAISVTGVSSYEQYF. The CDR3 nucleotides read TGTGCCATCAGTGTGACAGGGGTGAGTTCCTACGAGCAGTACTTC.

J is TRBJ1-2 and V is TRBV7-2; perhaps TRBD1 as D (6 bases). The germline CDR1 and CDR2 sequences are SGHTA and FQGNSA. V was trimmed by 5 bases and J by 8 bases, leaving 21 bases between them. The CDR3 totals 15 residues. The CDR3 loop reads CASSPQTGGEDGYTF. The CDR3 region has the DNA TGTGCCAGCAGCCCTCAAACGGGGGGCGAAGACGGCTACACCTTC.

This rearrangement joins TRBV2 to TRBJ2-5; D remains unclear. Deletions cut 8 bases from V and 2 bases from J, with 12 bases between. The CDR3 has 13 residues. CDR1 SNHLY and CDR2 FYNNEI come from the germline V gene. The CDR3 loop reads CASFPWAQETQYF. Here the CDR3 DNA reads TGTGCCAGCTTCCCTTGGGCTCAAGAGACCCAGTACTTC.

The V call is TRBV13, the J call TRBJ1-5; D gene unclear. Germline V gene lookup returns CDR1 PRHDT and CDR2 FYEKMQ (reference sequence). The CDR3 is made up of 14 amino acids. V lost 0 bases to trimming and J lost 3 bases, with 6 bases between them. CDR3 in amino acids: CASSLGLNNQPQHF. DNA for the CDR3: TGTGCCAGCAGCTTAGGACTGAACAATCAGCCCCAGCATTTT.

The genes are TRBV3-1 (or the pseudogene TRBV3-2) and TRBJ1-1; unclear D gene. Germline loops: CDR1 LGHDT, CDR2 YNNKEL (reference sequence). Between the trimmed V and J ends, which lost 0 bases and 11 bases, there was a span of 13 bases. This CDR3 is built from 13 residues. CDR3 sequence: CASSQDLGKFAFF. For the CDR3, the DNA is TGTGCCAGCAGCCAAGATCTCGGGAAGTTTGCTTTCTTT.

This clone was seen once. This rearrangement joins TRBV19 to TRBJ2-3; 7 nucleotides line up with TRBD1. This CDR3 spans 14 amino acids. Trimming took 8 bases from V and 2 from J; bases not matched to a gene: 7. The V gene's germline CDR1 is LNHDA and CDR2 SQIVND (reference sequence). CDR3 sequence: CASDLGGYTDTQYF. The CDR3 DNA follows: TGTGCCAGTGACTTAGGGGGCTACACAGATACGCAGTATTTT. The whole variable domain, filled in from reference TRBV19 and TRBJ2-3, reads DGGITQSPKYLFRKEGQNVTLSCEQNLNHDAMYWYRQDPGQGLRLIYYSQIVNDFQKGDIAEGYSVSREKKESFPLTVTSAQKNPTAFYLCASDLGGYTDTQYFGPGTRLTVL.

The rearrangement uses TRBV7-3 and TRBJ2-7; the D gene is possibly TRBD1 (5 bases). Germline V gene sequence: CDR1 SGHTA, CDR2 FQGTGA. This CDR3 comprises 16 residues. Trimming left V 0 bases short and J 0 bases short, with 12 bases between. CDR3 nucleotide sequence: TGTGCCAGCAGCTTAACGCGACAGCTAAGCTCCTACGAGCAGTACTTC. This codes for CASSLTRQLSSYEQYF.